Below, 13 T cell receptor beta chains from the same sample are listed, as sequenced in a study of blood T cells in healthy people across ages. Primers used in a second PCR of roughly 6 to 11 cycles were a sample-barcoded 5' primer and a J-beta primer mix. TCRdb reanalysed the 5' RACE reads using MiXCR and keeps one entry per CDR3 protein. The sample yields around 1,500,000 distinct CDR3 sequences, roughly 40% seen once. What was sequenced was blood. The source is a woman younger than 30 in good health.

J is TRBJ2-1 and V is TRBV4-1; D assignment may be TRBD1 or TRBD2 (5 bases each). The CDR3 runs 16 residues. V was cut by 4 bases and J by 7 bases, with 20 bases left in between. Germline CDR1 MGHRA, CDR2 YSYEKL. The CDR3 loop is CASSLLTGTTGNEQFF. In nucleotides, the CDR3 is TGCGCCAGCAGCCTTTTGACCGGGACCACGGGTAATGAGCAGTTCTTC.

Only a few counts were recorded for this clonotype. The chain has TRBV10-3 and TRBJ2-7; 11 nucleotides match TRBD2. J lost 2 bases, V lost 4 bases, and 4 bases had no gene match. This CDR3 comprises 15 residues. Germline-derived CDR1 and CDR2 are ENHRY and SYGVKD. The CDR3 DNA sequence: TGTGCCATCAGTGGAACTAGCGGGGGTACCTACGAGCAGTACTTC. Residues: CAISGTSGGTYEQYF.

This clonotype was counted between two and nine times. This chain links TRBV7-2 with TRBJ2-1, with TRBD2 matching 8 bases. Matching the DNA end better, TRBJ2-7 makes the J call doubtful. The CDR3 spans 14 residues. In germline, CDR1 is SGHTA, CDR2 FQGNSA. This CDR3 is CASSISSGYNEQYF. CDR3 nucleotides: TGTGCCAGCAGCATATCTAGCGGGTACAATGAGCAGTACTTC.

A few counts support this clonotype. V is TRBV11-1 and J is TRBJ2-4; D assignment may be TRBD1 or TRBD2 (5 bases each). The CDR3 spans 17 residues. The V end was cut by 4 bases, the J end by 0 bases, with 16 bases between. The germline gives CDR1 SGHAT, CDR2 FQDESV (reference sequence). CDR3 DNA sequence: TGTGCCAGCAGCTCCCCCGTCGGGGCAAGAGCCAAAAACATTCAGTACTTC. Its translation: CASSSPVGARAKNIQYF. Full variable domain (rest looked up from reference TRBV11-1 and TRBJ2-4): EAEVAQSPRYKITEKSQAVAFWCDPISGHATLYWYRQILGQGPELLVQFQDESVVDDSQLPKDRFSAERLKGVDSTLKIQPAELGDSAMYLCASSSPVGARAKNIQYFGAGTRLSVL.

The chain joins TRBV21-1 to TRBJ2-6. TRBV21-1 constitutes a pseudogene. This CDR3 is built from 15 residues. Here the CDR3 reads CASSNENSGANVLTF. CDR3 sequence (DNA): TGTGCCAGCAGCAACGAGAACTCTGGGGCCAACGTCCTGACTTTC.

The chain combines TRBV24-1 with TRBJ2-7; no definite D call. The better agreement between TRBJ2-5 and the DNA end casts doubt on the J call. This CDR3 comprises 15 residues. Germline CDR1 KGHDR, CDR2 SFDVKD. The CDR3 is CATSDVRGVEETQYF. In DNA, the CDR3 is TGTGCCACCAGTGATGTTAGAGGTGTCGAAGAGACCCAGTACTTC.

This clonotype was recorded a few times. The V and J genes are TRBV3-1 and TRBJ2-1; 8 nucleotides match TRBD2. The CDR3 is 17 amino acids. CDR1 and CDR2 (germline): LGHDT, YNNKEL (reference sequence). The ends lost 4 bases at V and 1 base at J; junction bases unmatched: 9. Written as DNA, the CDR3 is TGTGCCAGCAGCCCCTTAGCGGGACTCGGTTCCTACAATGAGCAGTTCTTC. Translated: CASSPLAGLGSYNEQFF.

This clonotype occurred a few times. The V call is TRBV4-1, the J call TRBJ2-2, with D tentatively TRBD1 (6 bases). The CDR3 runs to 15 residues. Germline V gene sequence: CDR1 MGHRA, CDR2 YSYEKL. Trimming took 4 bases from V and 4 from J, leaving 13 bases between them. CDR3 in amino acids: CASSPRDISTGELFF. For the CDR3, the DNA is TGCGCCAGCAGCCCCCGGGACATCAGCACCGGGGAGCTGTTTTTT.

The V call is TRBV24-1, the J call TRBJ1-2; D might be TRBD1 (5 bases). Germline V CDR1 and CDR2: KGHDR, SFDVKD. V was shortened by 5 bases and J by 0 bases, with 15 bases between the two germline ends. The CDR3 consists of 16 residues. CDR3 sequence reads: CATSAAQGSTNYGYTF. The CDR3 DNA is TGTGCCACCAGTGCGGCCCAGGGTAGTACTAACTATGGCTACACCTTC.

V usage is TRBV4-1 and J usage is TRBJ1-2; TRBD1 might be the D (6 bases). This CDR3 is built from 18 residues. V gave up 0 bases and J gave up 0 bases, with 17 bases separating them. In germline, CDR1 is MGHRA, CDR2 YSYEKL. The CDR3 DNA sequence: TGCGCCAGCAGCCAAGATCTGGGGACAACTCGTTCTAACTATGGCTACACCTTC. Protein sequence: CASSQDLGTTRSNYGYTF.

This clonotype was counted only a few times. The chain recombines TRBV20-1 with TRBJ2-3, with 13 bases lining up with TRBD2. There are 14 residues in the CDR3. Germline trimming cut 6 bases from V and 6 bases from J; bases unmatched to any gene: 6. Germline V gene lookup returns CDR1 DFQATT and CDR2 SNEGSKA (reference sequence). The CDR3 DNA sequence: TGCAGTGCCGGGACTAGCGGGAAATCCGATACGCAGTATTTT. This sequence encodes CSAGTSGKSDTQYF.

This clonotype was detected ten times or more. The chain links TRBV29-1 to TRBJ2-7; perhaps TRBD2 as D (5 bases). V was trimmed by 3 bases and J by 3 bases, leaving 6 bases between them. The CDR3 is 11 amino acids. Germline CDR1 reads SQVTM; CDR2 reads ANQGSEA. The CDR3 reads CSVESGYEQYF. For the CDR3, the DNA is TGCAGCGTTGAGAGCGGCTACGAGCAGTACTTC.

The CDR3 bases are TGTGCCAGCAGCTTACAGGCATGGGACAGCTCCTTTTACAATGAGCAGTACTTC. This gives the protein CASSLQAWDSSFYNEQYF. The chain joins TRBV7-9 to TRBJ2-7; 7 nucleotides line up with TRBD1. The CDR3 is made up of 18 amino acids. CDR1 and CDR2 from the germline V gene are SEHNR and FQNEAQ (reference sequence). V lost 2 bases and J lost 7; bases outside the gene matches: 20.